This T cell receptor beta chain was captured by sequencing in a study of blood T cell repertoires in COVID-19 (TCRdb year 2020). Background on the whole study: The collaborator samples originated in the United States, Italy and Spain and spanned the acute and convalescent phases of COVID-19. The material from the prospective study consisted of cDNA or gDNA derived from T cells, B-cell-depleted T cells, or PBMCs. Subjects who had been exposed to COVID-19, were actively infected with it, or had recovered from it provided the deeply sampled blood TCRbeta repertoires that made up the dataset. The repertoires were released in a freely available public database intended as a resource for research on the immune response to SARS-CoV-2. Samples came from the ongoing ImmuneRACE study (first 160 participants) plus 1,254 subjects from 6 global collaborators. Nearly every sample came with metadata listing a de-identified subject ID, COVID-19 status, age in years and sex. Where HLA class I and class II types were available, the types were taken from metadata supplied by the sample provider, not from assay-based typing. General conclusions and limits of the study: How much clinical and demographic metadata was included differed by source and by participant, and the metadata was provided uncurated.

Based on the germline V gene (reference sequence), the CDR1 and CDR2 sequences are LNHDA and SQIVND. V drops 5 bases and J drops 8 bases, leaving 18 bases in between. There are 15 amino acids in the CDR3, from cysteine to phenylalanine inclusive. CDR3 DNA is the only sequence kept; it has 45 bases, read in frame from the first base. As to this clone: No cognate antigen has been identified for it. Qualities for individual bases were not recorded, and no much larger clone is one base off.

One collaborating source in Seattle enrolled patients while the patients were actively infected and followed the patients over time throughout the course of disease. Whole blood was collected in K2EDTA tubes by collaborating institutions according to the institutions' own protocols. Collaborator samples were shipped for TCRbeta analysis as frozen whole blood, isolated PBMCs, or DNA extracted from either sample type. TCRbeta CDR3 regions were amplified from genomic DNA by means of the immunoSEQ Assay, a bias-controlled multiplex PCR. Regarding the original processing steps: Nucleated cell counts per sample were estimated from amplification of reference gene primers within the assay. To quantify the absolute abundance of each unique TCRbeta CDR3 rearrangement, sequence reads were collapsed and filtered. For each sample, productive Simpson clonality was calculated as the square root of Simpson's diversity index over productive rearrangements. Sourced from immuneACCESS, this table was stored by TCRdb with only in-frame sequences that have V and J called. A share of the clones is absent; for the studies checked, an unresolved V gene accounts for under half, and the remainder has no known explanation. V and J calls and clone size are copied from that table; D and trimming were computed from the DNA. The table for this sample lists over 95,000 clones; 75% to 90% of them were counted only once. Approximately 5% of the sample is taken by the ten largest.

The receptor comes from an older woman with COVID-19, enrolled during active disease. Material for sequencing was peripheral blood. The chain links TRBV19 with TRBJ1-4; TRBD1 could be the D gene, as 6 bases match. The CDR3 region has the sequence CASSPSQGVGEKLFF. In nucleotides, the sequence is TGTGCCAGTAGTCCCTCACAGGGCGTAGGGGAAAAACTGTTTTTT.